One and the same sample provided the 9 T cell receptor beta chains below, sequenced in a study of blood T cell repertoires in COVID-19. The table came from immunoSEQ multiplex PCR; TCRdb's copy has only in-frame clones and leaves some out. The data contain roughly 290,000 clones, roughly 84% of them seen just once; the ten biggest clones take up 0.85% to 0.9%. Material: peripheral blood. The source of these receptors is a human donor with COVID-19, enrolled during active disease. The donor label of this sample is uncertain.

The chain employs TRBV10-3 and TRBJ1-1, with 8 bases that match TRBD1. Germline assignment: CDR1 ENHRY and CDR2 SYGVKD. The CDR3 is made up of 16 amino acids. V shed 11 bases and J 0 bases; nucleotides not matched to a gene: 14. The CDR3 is CAAPPRTGYMNTEAFF. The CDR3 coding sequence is TGTGCCGCCCCCCCCAGGACAGGGTACATGAACACTGAAGCTTTCTTT.

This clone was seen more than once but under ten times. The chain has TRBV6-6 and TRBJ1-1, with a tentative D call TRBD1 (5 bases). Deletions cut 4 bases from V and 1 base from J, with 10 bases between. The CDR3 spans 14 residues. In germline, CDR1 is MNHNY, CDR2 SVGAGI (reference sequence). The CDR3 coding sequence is TGTGCCAGCAGTTCAACGGACAAGAACACTGAAGCTTTCTTT. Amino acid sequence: CASSSTDKNTEAFF.

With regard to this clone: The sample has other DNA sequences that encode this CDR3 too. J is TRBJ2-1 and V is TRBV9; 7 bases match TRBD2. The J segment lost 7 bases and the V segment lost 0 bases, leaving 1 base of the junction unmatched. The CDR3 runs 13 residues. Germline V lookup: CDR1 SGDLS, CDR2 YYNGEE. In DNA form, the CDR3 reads TGTGCCAGCAGCGTAGCGGGAGGAAATGAGCAGTTCTTC. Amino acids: CASSVAGGNEQFF.

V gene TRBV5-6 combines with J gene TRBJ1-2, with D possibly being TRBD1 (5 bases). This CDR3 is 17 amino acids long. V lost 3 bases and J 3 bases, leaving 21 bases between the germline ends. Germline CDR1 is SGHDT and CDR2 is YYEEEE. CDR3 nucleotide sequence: TGTGCCAGCAGCTCTCCCTTAACCAGGGATTGGGACTATGGCTACACCTTC. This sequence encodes CASSSPLTRDWDYGYTF.

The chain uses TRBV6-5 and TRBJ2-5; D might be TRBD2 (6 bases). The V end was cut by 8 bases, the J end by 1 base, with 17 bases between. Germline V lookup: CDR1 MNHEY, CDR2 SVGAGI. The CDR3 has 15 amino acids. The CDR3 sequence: CASLGSGTLQETQYF. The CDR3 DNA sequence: TGTGCCAGCCTTGGATCGGGGACTCTCCAAGAGACCCAGTACTTC.

CDR3: CASSLIQGLSSPLHF. CDR3 DNA: TGTGCCAGCAGTTTAATTCAGGGATTAAGTTCACCCCTCCACTTT. The V gene is TRBV28, the J gene TRBJ1-6; D possibly corresponds to TRBD1 (5 bases). The CDR3 is 15 amino acids. V was cut by 2 bases and J by 9 bases, with 14 bases left in between. Germline CDR1 is MDHEN and CDR2 is SYDVKM.

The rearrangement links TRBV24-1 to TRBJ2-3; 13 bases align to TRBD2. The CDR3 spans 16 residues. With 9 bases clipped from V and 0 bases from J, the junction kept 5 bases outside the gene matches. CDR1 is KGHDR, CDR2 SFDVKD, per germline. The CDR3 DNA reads TGTGCCACCCAAGGGACTAGCGGGGCTAGCACAGATACGCAGTATTTT. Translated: CATQGTSGASTDTQYF.

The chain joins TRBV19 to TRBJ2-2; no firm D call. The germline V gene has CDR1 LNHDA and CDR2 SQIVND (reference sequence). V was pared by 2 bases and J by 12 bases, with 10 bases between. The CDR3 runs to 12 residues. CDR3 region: CASSITERKLFF. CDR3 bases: TGTGCCAGTAGTATAACGGAGAGGAAGCTGTTTTTT.

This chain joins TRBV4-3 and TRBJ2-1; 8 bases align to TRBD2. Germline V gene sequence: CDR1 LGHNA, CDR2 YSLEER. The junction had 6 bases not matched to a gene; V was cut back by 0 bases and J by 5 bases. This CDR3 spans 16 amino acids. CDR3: CASSQELGTRDNEQFF. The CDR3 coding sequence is TGCGCCAGCAGCCAAGAATTAGGGACTAGGGACAATGAGCAGTTCTTC.